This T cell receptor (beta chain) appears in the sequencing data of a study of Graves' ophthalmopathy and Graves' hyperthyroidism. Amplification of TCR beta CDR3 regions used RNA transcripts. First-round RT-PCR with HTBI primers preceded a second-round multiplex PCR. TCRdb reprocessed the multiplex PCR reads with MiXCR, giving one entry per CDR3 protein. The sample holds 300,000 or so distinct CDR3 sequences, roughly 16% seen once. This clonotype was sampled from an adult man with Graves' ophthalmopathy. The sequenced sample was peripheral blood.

The CDR3 nucleotides are TGTGCCAGCAGTTACCTAGCAGGAGATAACGAGCAGTACTTC. It codes for CASSYLAGDNEQYF. The chain links TRBV6-5 to TRBJ2-7; possible D gene TRBD2, 5 bases. The CDR3 is 14 residues long. Trimming pared 2 bases from V and 5 bases from J, leaving 13 bases between. Germline V CDR1 and CDR2: MNHEY, SVGAGI.